Shown below are 4 T cell receptor beta chains from a single sample sequenced in a study. TCRdb analysed the 5' RACE reads with MiXCR anew, one entry per CDR3 protein. In the table there are under 65,000 distinct CDR3 sequences, around 26% of which are singletons. Material for sequencing was tumor-infiltrating memory CD4+ T cells sorted from the breast tumor. Subset described: memory CD4+ T cells, CD4+CD45RO+CD25-. Every receptor here comes from a female donor with breast cancer.

By sample share, this clonotype is medium-sized. The chain joins TRBV6-2 or TRBV6-3 to TRBJ1-1; D remains unclear. V dropped 5 bases and J dropped 3 bases, with 16 bases sitting between them. Germline V gene lookup returns CDR1 MNHEY and CDR2 SVGEGT. The CDR3 sequence is 15 residues long. The CDR3 region has the DNA TGTGCCAGCAGTCCCCGGACCTTGAGGCACACTGAAGCTTTCTTT. This encodes CASSPRTLRHTEAFF.

The V gene is TRBV6-5, the J gene TRBJ2-1; 10 bases align to TRBD2. Germline CDR1 and CDR2: MNHEY and SVGAGI. After removal of 5 bases from V and 0 bases from J, the junction contained 4 bases not matched to a gene. CDR3 length: 16 amino acids. CDR3 sequence reads: CASSGGLAASYNEQFF. Here the CDR3 DNA reads TGTGCCAGCAGTGGCGGACTAGCGGCCTCCTACAATGAGCAGTTCTTC.

This clonotype was picked up one time. This CDR3 fails to terminate in the conserved phenylalanine or tryptophan, so it likely reflects a read error. V gene TRBV5-1 combines with J gene TRBJ2-5; TRBD2 might be the D (5 bases). The V gene's germline CDR1 is SGHRS and CDR2 YFSETQ. Trimming stripped 1 base from V and 4 bases from J, with 17 bases between. The CDR3 loop spans 16 amino acids. CDR3 DNA: TGCGCCAGCAGCTTGTCCCACGGAGGTGGGCGAGAGACCCAGTACATC. It is translated as CASSLSHGGGRETQYI.

This clonotype was detected a few times. At one end the junction does not follow the germline gene, possibly because of a read error. The chain has TRBV7-2 and TRBJ1-1; no clear D gene. CDR3 length equals 14 residues. Germline V gives CDR1 SGHTA, CDR2 FQGNSA. CDR3 in DNA: TGTGCCAGCAGCTTAGACCCGGTGAACACTGAAGCCTTCTTT. Translating gives CASSLDPVNTEAFF.